The 30 T cell receptor beta chains listed next were all sequenced from one sample in a study of Tregs in tolerant kidney transplant recipients. Related graft donors supplied nonmyeloablative bone marrow transplants, and mixed chimerism was transient. TCRdb's copy holds only in-frame clones and misses some; the assay was immunoSEQ multiplex PCR. The data hold more than 20,000 clones, with 65% to 85% observed a single time. Specimen: CD8+ T cells from blood (PBMCs), collected 6 months after the transplant. These receptor sequences come from a human patient who received a combined kidney and bone marrow transplant. Some T cells may be transferred from the graft donor.

The chain couples TRBV30 to TRBJ1-1; D ambiguous. This CDR3 contains 13 residues. Germline V CDR1 and CDR2: GTSNPN, SVGIG (reference sequence). V was clipped by 1 base and J by 3 bases, with 9 bases between them. Written as DNA, the CDR3 is TGTGCCTGGAGTGGAGGGAGCCACACTGAAGCTTTCTTT. Its translation: CAWSGGSHTEAFF.

The chain carries TRBV10-1 and TRBJ1-4, with 10 bases aligning to TRBD1. The junction had 12 bases not matched to a gene; V was cut back by 7 bases and J by 7 bases. Per germline, CDR1 WNHNN and CDR2 SYGVQD (reference sequence). The length of the CDR3 is 16 residues. In DNA, the CDR3 is TGCGCCAGCACCGGACAGGGGGGGGTTATAGGTGAAAAACTGTTTTTT. Translated, it gives CASTGQGGVIGEKLFF.

V usage is TRBV9 and J usage is TRBJ2-2; TRBD2 matches 10 bases. Germline assignment: CDR1 SGDLS and CDR2 YYNGEE. The CDR3 has 19 amino acids. V was pared by 3 bases and J by 5 bases, with 16 bases of the junction left unmatched. CDR3 protein: CASSGPISGRNWRTGELFF. The CDR3 DNA sequence: TGTGCCAGCAGCGGACCGATTAGCGGGAGGAATTGGAGGACCGGGGAGCTGTTTTTT.

This clone was seen only once. The V and J genes are TRBV29-1 and TRBJ1-2; no clear D. The CDR3 is 14 residues long. V was shortened by 3 bases and J by 2 bases, with 13 bases between the two germline ends. Germline V gene data show CDR1 as SQVTM and CDR2 as ANQGSEA. In DNA form, the CDR3 reads TGCAGCGTTGATTGGCAGGTGTGGAACTATGGCTACACCTTC. Protein sequence: CSVDWQVWNYGYTF.

The chain carries TRBV5-4 and TRBJ2-1; possibly TRBD2 for D (7 bases). CDR1 is SGHNT, CDR2 YYREEE, per germline (reference sequence). V was pared by 2 bases and J by 9 bases, with 18 bases between. The CDR3 is 15 residues long. CDR3 residues: CASSFVGGGQGEQFF. Here the CDR3 DNA reads TGTGCCAGCAGCTTCGTGGGGGGGGGCCAGGGTGAGCAGTTCTTC. Complete variable domain (other parts from reference TRBV5-4 and TRBJ2-1): ETGVTQSPTHLIKTRGQQVTLRCSSQSGHNTVSWYQQALGQGPQFIFQYYREEENGRGNFPPRFSGLQFPNYSSELNVNALELDDSALYLCASSFVGGGQGEQFFGPGTRLTVL.

CDR3 residues: CASSPDRNTGELFF. DNA for the CDR3: TGTGCCAGCAGCCCTGACAGGAACACCGGGGAGCTGTTTTTT. The chain joins TRBV28 to TRBJ2-2; D may be TRBD1 (5 bases). Trimming cost V 6 bases and J 1 base, with 9 bases left between them. There are 14 residues in the CDR3. Germline assignment: CDR1 MDHEN and CDR2 SYDVKM.

The V gene is TRBV19, the J gene TRBJ2-1, with 7 bases lining up with TRBD1. Trimming cost V 6 bases and J 7 bases; bases outside gene matches: 15. The CDR3 loop spans 16 amino acids. Per germline, CDR1 LNHDA and CDR2 SQIVND (reference sequence). The CDR3 region has the DNA TGTGCCAGTAGCCCCCTCCCAAAGGGGGCGTGGAATGAGCAGTTCTTC. It is translated as CASSPLPKGAWNEQFF.

This rearrangement joins TRBV13 to TRBJ2-1; 8 nucleotides agree with TRBD2. CDR3 size: 15 residues. Germline V gene lookup returns CDR1 PRHDT and CDR2 FYEKMQ (reference sequence). With V trimmed by 1 base and J by 8 bases, 7 bases remained unmatched. The CDR3 bases are TGTGCCAGCAGCTTAGCTCTAGCCGGGGGGGATGAGCAGTTCTTC. Encoded protein: CASSLALAGGDEQFF.

This clone showed up just a few times. The chain uses TRBV10-3 and TRBJ1-3; no definite D call. From germline, CDR1 is ENHRY and CDR2 SYGVKD. The length of the CDR3 is 14 residues. V lost 8 bases to trimming and J lost 4 bases, with 15 bases between them. The CDR3 coding sequence is TGTGCCATCCGGAGGGAGGGTCACGGAAACACCATATATTTT. It yields the protein CAIRREGHGNTIYF.

This chain connects TRBV7-2 to TRBJ1-1, with 7 nucleotides matching TRBD1. The CDR3 loop spans 15 amino acids. In germline, CDR1 is SGHTA, CDR2 FQGNSA. The ends lost 5 bases at V and 0 bases at J; junction bases unmatched: 6. The CDR3 DNA follows: TGTGCCAGCAGCCCGGGACAGCTCATGAACACTGAAGCTTTCTTT. It encodes CASSPGQLMNTEAFF.

This clone was detected a few times. V is TRBV28 and J is TRBJ2-7; TRBD1 agrees at 7 bases. The V segment lost 4 bases and the J segment 5 bases; nucleotides outside the gene matches: 14. CDR1 MDHEN and CDR2 SYDVKM come from the germline V gene. The CDR3 length is 16 residues. CDR3 coding DNA: TGTGCCAGCAGTTCACAACAGGGGTCAGAAATCCACGAGCAGTACTTC. This gives the protein CASSSQQGSEIHEQYF.

This chain connects TRBV5-4 to TRBJ2-1, with D perhaps matching TRBD2 (7 bases). CDR3 length: 14 amino acids. V was cut by 3 bases and J by 8 bases, with 15 bases left in between. The germline CDR1 and CDR2 sequences are SGHNT and YYREEE (reference sequence). CDR3 region: CASSSLGGADEQFF. CDR3 coding DNA: TGTGCCAGCAGCTCCCTTGGGGGGGCGGATGAGCAGTTCTTC.

The table lists this clone with a count of one. This chain links TRBV5-4 with TRBJ2-3; D possibly corresponds to TRBD2 (6 bases). The germline V and J ends were trimmed by 4 bases and 0 bases, with 18 bases remaining between them. CDR1 and CDR2 (germline): SGHNT, YYREEE (reference sequence). This CDR3 is 17 amino acids long. The CDR3 region has the DNA TGTGCCAGCAGCCGGGGCCTTGGCGGGGCTAGCACAGATACGCAGTATTTT. Translation gives CASSRGLGGASTDTQYF.

The chain has TRBV14 and TRBJ2-7, with D perhaps TRBD2 (5 bases). Germline V gene sequence: CDR1 SGHDN, CDR2 FVKESK. Trimming stripped 8 bases from V and 0 bases from J, with 5 bases between. The CDR3 length is 11 residues. The CDR3 DNA reads as TGTGCCAGCGGGAGCTCCTACGAGCAGTACTTC. Translating gives CASGSSYEQYF.

This chain links TRBV18 with TRBJ2-7, with a tentative D call TRBD1 (5 bases). The CDR3 covers 14 residues. Germline assignment: CDR1 KGHSH and CDR2 LQKENI. V shed 3 bases and J shed 1 base, with 10 bases lying between them. CDR3 in amino acids: CASSPQGNSYEQYF. CDR3 nucleotide sequence: TGTGCCAGCTCACCGCAGGGTAATTCCTACGAGCAGTACTTC.

This rearrangement joins TRBV27 to TRBJ1-2, with D perhaps matching TRBD1 (6 bases). The CDR3 length is 12 residues. V was cut by 6 bases and J by 8 bases, with 13 bases left in between. In germline, CDR1 is MNHEY, CDR2 SMNVEV (reference sequence). The CDR3 spells CASRSGAQGYTF. The CDR3 DNA reads as TGTGCCAGCAGATCAGGGGCGCAGGGCTACACCTTC.

As regards this clone: Compared with germline, one end of the junction differs, possibly owing to a read error. V and J are TRBV30 and TRBJ2-6; the D is unclear. The CDR3 is 17 residues long. Germline-derived CDR1 and CDR2 are GTSNPN and SVGIG (reference sequence). Here the CDR3 DNA reads TGTACCTGGAGTGGAAGAGGAATGCTCTCTGGGGCCAACGTCCTGACTTTC. Protein sequence: CTWSGRGMLSGANVLTF.

The gene calls are TRBV2 and TRBJ1-2, with 7 bases identical to TRBD1. Germline V gene lookup returns CDR1 SNHLY and CDR2 FYNNEI. The trim removed 6 bases at V and 4 bases at J, leaving 8 bases unmatched. The CDR3 contains 14 residues. CDR3 sequence (DNA): TGTGCCAGCAGAGGGACAGAGTTTCCCTATGGCTACACCTTC. Protein product: CASRGTEFPYGYTF.

This chain joins TRBV21-1 and TRBJ2-5; the DNA was not compared with TRBD2, the D call given in the table. TRBV21-1 is flagged as a pseudogene. The CDR3 is 16 amino acids. CDR3 residues: CASSPPNAGAQETQYF. As DNA, the CDR3 is TGTGCCAGCAGCCCGCCCAACGCGGGAGCACAAGAGACCCAGTACTTC.

This clone has more than one count but fewer than ten. This chain uses TRBV7-6 with TRBJ2-7, with 7 bases matching TRBD2. The CDR3 consists of 14 residues. The V segment lost 1 base and the J segment 1 base; nucleotides outside the gene matches: 1. Germline V gives CDR1 SGHVS, CDR2 FNYEAQ. CDR3 nucleotides: TGTGCCAGCAGCTTAGGGGGGGGTTCCTACGAGCAGTACTTC. Encoded protein: CASSLGGGSYEQYF.

This clone turned up a few times. This chain links TRBV5-1 with TRBJ1-2, with no clear D. The CDR3 extends over 12 amino acids. In germline, CDR1 is SGHRS, CDR2 YFSETQ. The V gene lost 4 bases and the J gene lost 6 bases, with 10 bases spanning the gap. CDR3 DNA sequence: TGCGCCAGCAGCCCGGGGAGGGATGGCTACACCTTC. Its protein product is CASSPGRDGYTF.

The chain has TRBV29-1 and TRBJ2-2; D is undetermined. In germline, CDR1 is SQVTM, CDR2 ANQGSEA. Trimming shortened V by 4 bases and J by 5 bases, and 8 bases separated the two germline ends. The CDR3 has 12 amino acids. The CDR3 reads CSVVQWTGELFF. Written as DNA, the CDR3 is TGCAGCGTTGTACAGTGGACCGGGGAGCTGTTTTTT.

The chain employs TRBV23-1 and TRBJ2-2; D perhaps matches TRBD2 (6 bases). TRBV23-1 is classed as an ORF, of uncertain function. V lost 7 bases and J lost 4, with 7 bases in between. This CDR3 is built from 12 residues. The chain's CDR3 is CASTGVTGELFF. The CDR3 DNA is TGCGCCAGCACGGGGGTCACCGGGGAGCTGTTTTTT.

The V gene is TRBV27, the J gene TRBJ2-3; 8 bases line up with TRBD2. Per the germline V gene, CDR1 is MNHEY and CDR2 is SMNVEV (reference sequence). This CDR3 has 16 residues. Germline trimming cut 0 bases from V and 1 base from J; bases unmatched to any gene: 3. The CDR3 coding sequence is TGTGCCAGCAGTTTATCCGAGACTAGCGGCACAGATACGCAGTATTTT. Amino acids: CASSLSETSGTDTQYF.

The chain employs TRBV29-1 and TRBJ1-1; D unresolved. The CDR3 has 11 amino acids. The V end was cut by 4 bases, the J end by 5 bases, with 8 bases between. Germline V gene lookup returns CDR1 SQVTM and CDR2 ANQGSEA. The CDR3 sequence is CSVGGGTEAFF. The CDR3 DNA reads TGCAGCGTTGGGGGAGGAACTGAAGCTTTCTTT.

V and J are TRBV6-4 and TRBJ2-3; 9 nucleotides match TRBD2. The trim removed 0 bases at V and 1 base at J, leaving 2 bases unmatched. There are 16 residues in the CDR3. From germline, CDR1 is MRHNA and CDR2 SNTAGT. Written as DNA, the CDR3 is TGTGCCAGCAGTGACTCTGCGGGAGGGGGCACAGATACGCAGTATTTT. It is translated as CASSDSAGGGTDTQYF.

The chain couples TRBV11-2 to TRBJ1-1, with D uncertain. The V gene's germline CDR1 is SGHAT and CDR2 FQNNGV. The ends were cut back, 3 bases at V and 3 bases at J, with 11 bases in the middle. The CDR3 runs to 14 residues. DNA for the CDR3: TGTGCCAGCAGCTTGAGCGAGGGAGACACTGAAGCTTTCTTT. Its translation is CASSLSEGDTEAFF. Complete variable domain (other parts from reference TRBV11-2 and TRBJ1-1): EAGVAQSPRYKIIEKRQSVAFWCNPISGHATLYWYQQILGQGPKLLIQFQNNGVVDDSQLPKDRFSAERLKGVDSTLKIQPAKLEDSAVYLCASSLSEGDTEAFFGQGTRLTVV.

V and J are TRBV7-2 and TRBJ2-7, with 7 bases aligning to TRBD1. The CDR3 spans 14 residues. V dropped 6 bases and J dropped 1; count of bases not matched to a gene: 6. The germline V gene has CDR1 SGHTA and CDR2 FQGNSA. The chain's CDR3 is CASSPYRGSYEQYF. The CDR3 DNA sequence: TGTGCCAGCAGTCCCTACAGGGGTTCCTACGAGCAGTACTTC.

As concerns this clone: Its ends do not fully match the called genes, so a read error is possible. The J gene is TRBJ1-1, the V gene TRBV27; D might be TRBD1 (6 bases). Germline V gives CDR1 MNHEY, CDR2 SMNVEV (reference sequence). The CDR3 contains 15 residues. The CDR3 DNA reads as TGTGCCGGCAGTTTATCGGGGGGGCTGAACACTGAAGCTTTCTTT. Its translation is CAGSLSGGLNTEAFF.

This clone was observed a single time. CDR3 nucleotides: TGTGCCAGCAGGGATAGGGGCTCCGGGGAGCTGTTTTTT. This encodes CASRDRGSGELFF. The V call is TRBV7-9, the J call TRBJ2-2; TRBD1 might be the D (5 bases). Germline values: CDR1 SEHNR, CDR2 FQNEAQ (reference sequence). The CDR3 length is 13 residues. Trimming shortened V by 6 bases and J by 6 bases, and 11 bases separated the two germline ends.